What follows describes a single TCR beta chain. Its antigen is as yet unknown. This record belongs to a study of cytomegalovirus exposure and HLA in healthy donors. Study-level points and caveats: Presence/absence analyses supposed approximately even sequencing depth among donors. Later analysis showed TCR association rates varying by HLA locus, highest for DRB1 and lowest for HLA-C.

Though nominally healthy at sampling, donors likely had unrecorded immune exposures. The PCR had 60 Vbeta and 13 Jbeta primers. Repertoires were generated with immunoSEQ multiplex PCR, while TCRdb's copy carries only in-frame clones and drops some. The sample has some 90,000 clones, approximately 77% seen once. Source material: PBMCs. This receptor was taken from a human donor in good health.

CDR3 in amino acids: CASSPSRSNEQFF. In DNA form, the CDR3 reads TGTGCCAGCTCACCTTCCCGTTCCAATGAGCAGTTCTTC. This sequence joins TRBV18 and TRBJ2-1; no clear D. The CDR3 contains 13 residues. Germline V lookup: CDR1 KGHSH, CDR2 LQKENI. The ends were cut back, 3 bases at V and 6 bases at J, with 9 bases in the middle.